The 31 T cell receptor beta chains listed next were all sequenced from one sample in a study of neurological immune-mediated disorders. TCRdb re-called the 5' RACE reads with MiXCR, one entry per CDR3 protein. The sample has around 37,000 distinct CDR3 sequences, about 14% seen once. The sample was PBMCs. These TCRs come from a woman aged 45-59 years with HTLV-1-associated myelopathy (HAM/TSP).

This clonotype was seen many times. This CDR3 is CASSVVGGAGELFF. CDR3 coding DNA: TGTGCCAGCTCGGTTGTCGGGGGGGCCGGGGAGCTGTTTTTT. This chain uses TRBV6-5 with TRBJ2-2, with TRBD2 matching over 8 bases. Germline trimming cut 8 bases from V and 6 bases from J; bases unmatched to any gene: 8. This CDR3 comprises 14 residues. CDR1 and CDR2 from the germline V gene are MNHEY and SVGAGI.

This clonotype showed up many times. The CDR3 loop is CASSLRHPYV. CDR3 in DNA: TGTGCCAGCTCACTGAGACACCCCTACGTC. The chain has TRBV18 and TRBJ2-7; D unresolved. Germline V CDR1 and CDR2: KGHSH, LQKENI. This CDR3 is built from 10 residues. Trimming shortened V by 4 bases and J by 13 bases, and 11 bases separated the two germline ends.

This clonotype was seen ten or more times. The chain couples TRBV6-5 to TRBJ2-1; D uncertain. CDR3 length: 15 amino acids. Germline V gene sequence: CDR1 MNHEY, CDR2 SVGAGI. V lost 6 bases and J 0 bases, leaving 12 bases between the germline ends. CDR3 in DNA: TGTGCCAGCAGGATTTCGGAAAACTCCTACAATGAGCAGTTCTTC. It codes for CASRISENSYNEQFF.

In this sample, this clonotype turned up many times. This rearrangement joins TRBV6-1 to TRBJ1-5; no definite D call. In germline, CDR1 is MNHNS, CDR2 SASEGT. The ends were cut back, 4 bases at V and 3 bases at J, with 13 bases in the middle. The CDR3 totals 15 residues. Here the CDR3 DNA reads TGTGCCAGCAGTGTTTGGGTCGACCCCAATCAGCCCCAGCATTTT. Translation gives CASSVWVDPNQPQHF.

This clonotype was detected ten times or more. The chain carries TRBV7-2 and TRBJ2-3, with 12 bases identical to TRBD1. V was pared by 5 bases and J by 5 bases, with 11 bases of the junction left unmatched. Germline V lookup: CDR1 SGHTA, CDR2 FQGNSA. The CDR3 has 17 residues. The CDR3 DNA follows: TGTGCCAGCAGCGCCGAATCAGGGGACAGGGGGCAAGATACGCAGTATTTT. The encoded protein is CASSAESGDRGQDTQYF.

This clonotype was recorded at least ten times. The chain couples TRBV9 to TRBJ1-2; a possible D gene is TRBD1 (6 bases). Trimming took off 4 bases at V and 6 bases at J, with 19 bases between the two ends. CDR3 length: 15 amino acids. The germline gives CDR1 SGDLS, CDR2 YYNGEE. The CDR3 coding sequence is TGTGCCAGCAGCCTCGATCTACAGGGAGCGGATGGCTACACCTTC. Translating gives CASSLDLQGADGYTF.

For this clonotype: The junction differs from germline at one of its ends, possibly a read error. The V and J genes are TRBV7-3 and TRBJ2-4; D is perhaps TRBD1 (7 bases). CDR1 and CDR2 from the germline V gene are SGHTA and FQGTGA. The CDR3 spans 14 residues. DNA of the CDR3: TGTGCCAGCAGTTTAACTGCCGCAGGGGGGCGCCAGTACTTC. It specifies CASSLTAAGGRQYF.

This clonotype has a single count. The chain is built from TRBV12-3 or TRBV12-4 and TRBJ2-1, with 7 bases aligning to TRBD1. The CDR3 is made up of 17 amino acids. J gave up 0 bases and V 3 bases, and 8 bases lay outside the gene matches. CDR3 DNA sequence: TGTGCCAGCAGTTTTAGGAGACAGGGCCGCTCCTACAATGAGCAGTTCTTC. It codes for CASSFRRQGRSYNEQFF.

This clonotype is termed medium-sized (0.01 to 0.1%). The gene calls are TRBV9 and TRBJ2-5; D tentatively reads TRBD1 or TRBD2 (5 bases each). Per germline, CDR1 SGDLS and CDR2 YYNGEE. The V gene lost 3 bases and the J gene lost 5 bases, with 14 bases spanning the gap. The CDR3 contains 14 residues. CDR3 in amino acids: CASSAGQLDETQYF. The CDR3 DNA reads TGTGCCAGCAGCGCGGGGCAGTTAGACGAGACCCAGTACTTC.

This clonotype was counted many times. The chain combines TRBV5-5 with TRBJ1-1, with TRBD1 as a possible D gene (5 bases). The V gene lost 4 bases and the J gene lost 1 base, with 14 bases spanning the gap. The CDR3 has 15 amino acids. Germline CDR1 and CDR2: SGHKS and YYEKEE (reference sequence). The CDR3 DNA reads as TGTGCCAGCAGCGGGACTGCCCAGGGGAACACTGAAGCTTTCTTT. Translating it yields CASSGTAQGNTEAFF.

The J gene is TRBJ1-5, the V gene TRBV7-8; TRBD1 matches 7 bases. The CDR3 spans 14 residues. The germline V gene encodes CDR1 SGHVS and CDR2 FQNEAQ. V lost 5 bases and J lost 3; bases outside the gene matches: 4. CDR3 loop: CASSVTGANQPQHF. CDR3 in DNA: TGTGCCAGCAGCGTTACAGGGGCCAATCAGCCCCAGCATTTT. Based on the CDR3 plus reference TRBV7-8 and TRBJ1-5, the full variable domain is GAGVSQSPRYKVAKRGQDVALRCDPISGHVSLFWYQQALGQGPEFLTYFQNEAQLDKSGLPSDRFFAERPEGSVSTLKIQRTQQEDSAVYLCASSVTGANQPQHFGDGTRLSIL.

This clonotype appeared many times. Sequence at one end of the junction differs from germline and may be a read error. V is TRBV7-7 and J is TRBJ2-1; D gene uncertain. The CDR3 has 13 amino acids. The germline V gene has CDR1 SSHAT and CDR2 FNYEAQ (reference sequence). The CDR3 DNA is TGTGCTAGCAGCTTAGCCCCTAGTAGTGAGCAGTTCTTC. Amino acids: CASSLAPSSEQFF.

This clonotype came up many times. The chain has TRBV9 and TRBJ2-2; 9 bases fit TRBD1. V dropped 3 bases and J dropped 3; count of bases not matched to a gene: 6. The CDR3 is made up of 16 amino acids. Germline assignment: CDR1 SGDLS and CDR2 YYNGEE. This CDR3 reads CASSAWDRVDTGELFF. CDR3 nucleotides: TGTGCCAGCAGCGCATGGGACAGGGTGGACACCGGGGAGCTGTTTTTT.

The sample holds many counts of this clonotype. V is TRBV7-6 and J is TRBJ2-3, with D possibly TRBD2 on 6 matching bases. Germline V gives CDR1 SGHVS, CDR2 FNYEAQ. The CDR3 consists of 15 residues. V dropped 6 bases and J dropped 5 bases, with 18 bases sitting between them. The CDR3 DNA reads as TGTGCCAGCAGTTCGTCGGAGATGGAGGGAGATACGCAGTATTTT. Its protein product is CASSSSEMEGDTQYF.

In this sample, this clonotype turned up many times. This chain links TRBV27 with TRBJ1-1; 9 positions agree with TRBD1. This CDR3 has 23 amino acids. CDR1 is MNHEY and CDR2 is SMNVEV in the germline V gene (reference sequence). After removal of 5 bases from V and 3 bases from J, the junction contained 31 bases not matched to a gene. In DNA form, the CDR3 reads TGTGCCAGCAGTCGGACAGGGGCACAGTCAAAATCCCAAAAAAGACTTCGCCACACTGAAGCTTTCTTT. Protein sequence: CASSRTGAQSKSQKRLRHTEAFF.

This clonotype was picked up a small number of times. The chain recombines TRBV3-1 with TRBJ1-2; D is perhaps TRBD1 (6 bases). The germline V and J ends were trimmed by 4 bases and 3 bases, with 15 bases remaining between them. The CDR3 is 15 residues long. The germline V gene has CDR1 LGHDT and CDR2 YNNKEL (reference sequence). CDR3 bases: TGTGCCAGCAGCCCTACTAGGGGGTACGACTATGGCTACACCTTC. Amino acid sequence: CASSPTRGYDYGYTF.

This chain uses TRBV2 with TRBJ1-6, with a weak D call TRBD1 (5 bases). The germline gives CDR1 SNHLY, CDR2 FYNNEI. The CDR3 contains 14 residues. Trimming removed 3 bases from V and 7 bases from J, with 10 bases in between. In nucleotides, the CDR3 is TGTGCCAGCAGTGAGAACAGGAGGAATTCACCCCTCCACTTT. This encodes CASSENRRNSPLHF.

This clonotype has ten or more counts. This chain connects TRBV6-1 to TRBJ1-5, with D tentatively TRBD1 (6 bases). V gave up 3 bases and J gave up 7 bases, with 16 bases separating them. The CDR3 consists of 15 residues. Germline V CDR1 and CDR2: MNHNS, SASEGT. CDR3 DNA sequence: TGTGCCAGCAGTGACGGGGGCGGGGGTCGCCAGCCCCAGCATTTT. As protein: CASSDGGGGRQPQHF.

Comment on this clonotype: Mismatch with germline at one junction end may stem from a read error. V and J are TRBV3-1 and TRBJ1-6; 8 nucleotides line up with TRBD1. Germline CDR1 LGHDT, CDR2 YNNKEL (reference sequence). This CDR3 region has 16 residues. CDR3 amino acids: CASIQGGQAYNSPPHF. The CDR3, as DNA: TGTGCCAGCATCCAGGGGGGACAGGCGTATAATTCACCCCCCCACTTT.

V usage is TRBV5-4 and J usage is TRBJ2-3; 8 nucleotides match TRBD2. Germline V gene data show CDR1 as SGHNT and CDR2 as YYREEE (reference sequence). This CDR3 is built from 15 residues. The trim removed 4 bases at V and 4 bases at J, leaving 8 bases unmatched. The CDR3 DNA sequence: TGTGCCAGCAGCCGTGCGGGGGGTAGACCAGATACGCAGTATTTT. Amino acid sequence: CASSRAGGRPDTQYF.

This clonotype was seen a handful of times. The rearrangement uses TRBV11-2 and TRBJ1-2; 7 nucleotides match TRBD1. This CDR3 has 18 residues. V lost 4 bases, J lost 0 bases, and 14 bases stayed unmatched. Germline CDR1 and CDR2: SGHAT and FQNNGV. Written as DNA, the CDR3 is TGTGCCAGCAGCTCGGATCGGAGGGGGCGTGTGGCTAACTATGGCTACACCTTC. Its translation is CASSSDRRGRVANYGYTF.

This clonotype has a count of ten or more. This chain uses TRBV5-5 with TRBJ2-5; D call uncertain. CDR1 and CDR2 (germline): SGHKS, YYEKEE (reference sequence). CDR3 size: 15 residues. With 0 bases removed from V and 5 bases from J, the gap between germline ends came to 14 bases. CDR3 sequence reads: CASSLVNSAEETQYF. DNA of the CDR3: TGTGCCAGCAGCTTGGTCAACTCTGCAGAGGAGACCCAGTACTTC.

This clonotype was seen ten or more times. The chain combines TRBV30 with TRBJ2-2; TRBD2 matches 7 bases. The germline V gene encodes CDR1 GTSNPN and CDR2 SVGIG (reference sequence). Trimming cost V 3 bases and J 3 bases; bases outside gene matches: 7. The CDR3 extends over 15 amino acids. The CDR3 here is CAWSSPRGDTGELFF. As DNA, the CDR3 is TGTGCCTGGAGCTCTCCCCGGGGGGACACCGGGGAGCTGTTTTTT.

This clonotype was detected many times. The gene calls are TRBV20-1 and TRBJ2-7; D unclear. The CDR3 loop spans 13 amino acids. Per the germline V gene, CDR1 is DFQATT and CDR2 is SNEGSKA (reference sequence). The ends were cut back, 2 bases at V and 2 bases at J, with 10 bases in the middle. In nucleotides, the CDR3 is TGCAGTGCTAGAAGTGAGCTGACCTACGAGCAGTACTTC. Residues: CSARSELTYEQYF.

The chain links TRBV2 to TRBJ2-7; 15 bases align to TRBD2. This CDR3 has 18 residues. J was trimmed by 3 bases and V by 10 bases; bases with no gene match: 16. Germline V CDR1 and CDR2: SNHLY, FYNNEI. In DNA, the CDR3 is TGTGCCAACAGAACCGGGACTAGCGGGGGGCCGAGGAGCTACGAGCAGTACTTC. It encodes CANRTGTSGGPRSYEQYF.

There are many counts of this clonotype. The chain is built from TRBV5-1 and TRBJ2-2, with D uncertain. The CDR3 is 15 amino acids. From germline, CDR1 is SGHRS and CDR2 YFSETQ. V lost 5 bases to trimming and J lost 0 bases, with 11 bases between them. Here the CDR3 reads CASRGAQTNTGELFF. The CDR3, as DNA: TGCGCCAGCAGAGGCGCCCAGACGAACACCGGGGAGCTGTTTTTT. The complete variable domain, with remaining parts taken from reference TRBV5-1 and TRBJ2-2, reads KAGVTQTPRYLIKTRGQQVTLSCSPISGHRSVSWYQQTPGQGLQFLFEYFSETQRNKGNFPGRFSGRQFSNSRSEMNVSTLELGDSALYLCASRGAQTNTGELFFGEGSRLTVL.

In its sample, this clonotype was seen many times. This chain links TRBV7-2 with TRBJ1-2; possible D gene TRBD1, 5 bases. In germline, CDR1 is SGHTA, CDR2 FQGNSA. V lost 5 bases, J lost 4 bases, and 11 bases lay in between. This CDR3 has 13 amino acids. CDR3 region: CASSVTVFYGYTF. The DNA of the CDR3 is TGTGCCAGCAGCGTGACAGTCTTCTATGGCTACACCTTC.

This clonotype was seen many times. The V and J genes are TRBV28 and TRBJ2-7; 7 positions agree with TRBD2. CDR1 is MDHEN, CDR2 SYDVKM, per germline. The V gene end was trimmed by 2 bases and the J gene end by 3 bases; junction bases not matched to a gene: 7. The CDR3 is 15 residues long. This CDR3 is CASSLPGEGNYEQYV. The CDR3 nucleotides are TGTGCCAGCAGTTTACCCGGGGAGGGCAACTACGAGCAGTACGTC.

This clonotype showed up many times. The rearrangement uses TRBV9 and TRBJ1-4; possible D gene TRBD1, 6 bases. The CDR3 consists of 15 residues. The V and J ends lost 0 bases and 8 bases respectively, with 14 bases between them. In germline, CDR1 is SGDLS, CDR2 YYNGEE. CDR3 in DNA: TGTGCCAGCAGCGTAGACCCACAGGGAGAAGAAAAACTGTTTTTT. Translating it yields CASSVDPQGEEKLFF. The full variable domain, completed using reference TRBV9 and TRBJ1-4, is DSGVTQTPKHLITATGQRVTLRCSPRSGDLSVYWYQQSLDQGLQFLIQYYNGEERAKGNILERFSAQQFPDLHSELNLSSLELGDSALYFCASSVDPQGEEKLFFGSGTQLSVL.

The table lists this clonotype with many counts. The rearrangement joins TRBV12-3 or TRBV12-4 to TRBJ1-5; no clear D. The CDR3 length is 14 residues. The V gene lost 1 base and the J gene lost 4 bases, with 8 bases spanning the gap. The CDR3 protein is CASSLVGWNQPQHF. CDR3 coding DNA: TGTGCCAGCAGTTTAGTTGGTTGGAATCAGCCCCAGCATTTT.

This clonotype was seen at least ten times. The chain employs TRBV20-1 and TRBJ2-3, with D perhaps TRBD1 (6 bases). Trimming pared 4 bases from V and 1 base from J, leaving 12 bases between. The CDR3 has 14 residues. Germline values: CDR1 DFQATT, CDR2 SNEGSKA (reference sequence). Here the CDR3 DNA reads TGCAGTGCTATCGATCCAGGGGGCACAGATACGCAGTATTTT. It specifies CSAIDPGGTDTQYF.